This TCR beta chain derives from a study of OX40 agonist ivuxolimab in advanced cancers. Data came from immunoSEQ multiplex PCR; TCRdb stores just in-frame clones and leaves some out. The sample has about 47,000 clones; 80% to 90% are singletons. The CDR3 is made up of 15 amino acids. CDR1 is LGHNA, CDR2 YNFKEQ, per germline. V shed 1 base and J shed 6 bases, with 15 bases lying between them. This rearrangement joins TRBV4-2 to TRBJ1-2; TRBD1 might be the D (5 bases). The input for sequencing was CD4+ or CD8+ T cells sorted from blood, taken in a trial of the OX40 agonist ivuxolimab. This clonotype was sampled from an adult with an advanced solid tumor such as melanoma, head and neck, liver or kidney cancer. The CDR3 sequence: CASSQVGGVSDGYTF. DNA for the CDR3: TGTGCCAGCAGCCAAGTGGGGGGGGTGTCTGATGGCTACACCTTC.